Presented here are 18 T cell receptor beta chains from one specimen sequenced in a study of cytomegalovirus exposure and HLA in healthy donors (TCRdb year 2017). Libraries were prepared through the immunoSEQ multiplex PCR assay. For the multiplex PCR, a mixture combining 60 forward primers for TCR Vbeta segments and 13 reverse primers for TCR Jbeta segments was used. TCRdb carries this immuneACCESS record with in-frame sequences only. Its versions omit some clonotypes, under half of them owing to an unresolved V gene in the studies checked, with the rest unexplained. For this sample there are about 150,000 clones; approximately 80% appear just once. Jointly, the top ten make up around 1.6% of the sample. Sequences were obtained from PBMCs. The receptors stem from a woman under 30 in good health and CMV-seronegative.

In its sample, this clone was seen a few times. The genes are TRBV28 and TRBJ1-2, with a possible D match to TRBD1 (5 bases). There are 16 residues in the CDR3. Germline CDR1 reads MDHEN; CDR2 reads SYDVKM. V was cut by 4 bases and J by 3 bases, with 18 bases left in between. The CDR3 reads CASSYGQILPDYGYTF. CDR3 DNA: TGTGCCAGCAGTTACGGACAAATCCTTCCGGACTATGGCTACACCTTC.

Only one count was recorded for this clone. The CDR3 loop reads CASSSNRQGSQPQHF. CDR3 DNA: TGTGCCAGCAGTTCAAACCGACAGGGGAGTCAGCCCCAGCATTTT. The chain links TRBV28 to TRBJ1-5; TRBD1 matches at 8 bases. J gave up 6 bases and V 4 bases, and 8 bases lay outside the gene matches. CDR3 length: 15 residues. CDR1 and CDR2 from the germline V gene are MDHEN and SYDVKM.

The chain combines TRBV10-2 with TRBJ1-3; possibly TRBD1 for D (5 bases). The germline gives CDR1 WSHSY, CDR2 SAAADI. V lost 5 bases and J lost 0, with 17 bases in between. This CDR3 contains 17 residues. The CDR3 DNA reads TGCGCCAGCAGTAAGAAAGGAGACGGGGGCTCTGGAAACACCATATATTTT. Protein product: CASSKKGDGGSGNTIYF.

This sequence joins TRBV28 and TRBJ2-7; D not certain. Germline CDR1 is MDHEN and CDR2 is SYDVKM. The CDR3 totals 19 residues. V lost 3 bases to trimming and J lost 2 bases, with 26 bases between them. The CDR3 DNA follows: TGTGCCAGCAGTTTGCAGACAATAGGAAGAAGAATCACACCCTACGAGCAGTACTTC. It yields the protein CASSLQTIGRRITPYEQYF.

This clone was counted between two and nine times. The rearrangement joins TRBV9 to TRBJ2-3, with 7 bases matching TRBD2. The CDR3 runs to 14 residues. After removal of 0 bases from V and 10 bases from J, the junction contained 8 bases not matched to a gene. From germline, CDR1 is SGDLS and CDR2 YYNGEE. Here the CDR3 DNA reads TGTGCCAGCAGCGTAGGTGGGGGGGTCTACTCGCAGTATTTT. Its protein product is CASSVGGGVYSQYF.

This sequence joins TRBV5-1 and TRBJ1-2, with no clear D. The ends were cut back, 7 bases at V and 4 bases at J, with 20 bases in the middle. The CDR3 spans 15 residues. CDR1 and CDR2 from the germline V gene are SGHRS and YFSETQ. The CDR3 is CASQTNPGSLYGYTF. CDR3 nucleotide sequence: TGCGCCAGCCAAACTAACCCCGGCAGCCTCTATGGCTACACCTTC.

The chain has TRBV4-1 and TRBJ2-3; 8 bases align to TRBD2. J lost 5 bases, V lost 2 bases, and 6 bases had no gene match. In germline, CDR1 is MGHRA, CDR2 YSYEKL. The CDR3 totals 15 residues. CDR3 loop: CASSQRGGVIDTQYF. CDR3 nucleotides: TGCGCCAGCAGCCAACGGGGGGGCGTAATAGATACGCAGTATTTT.

V is TRBV27 and J is TRBJ2-7, with 11 bases that match TRBD1. V lost 4 bases, J lost 1 base, and 6 bases stayed unmatched. There are 16 residues in the CDR3. Germline loops: CDR1 MNHEY, CDR2 SMNVEV (reference sequence). In DNA form, the CDR3 reads TGTGCCAGCAGTTATATAGGGGACAGGGGGTCCTACGAGCAGTACTTC. It codes for CASSYIGDRGSYEQYF.

About this clone: The same CDR3 is also encoded by other DNA sequences in this sample. V and J are TRBV30 and TRBJ1-2; TRBD1 aligns across 7 bases. CDR3 length: 13 residues. CDR1 GTSNPN and CDR2 SVGIG come from the germline V gene (reference sequence). V shed 2 bases and J 4 bases; nucleotides not matched to a gene: 4. The CDR3 coding sequence is TGTGCCTGGAGTTACAGGGGAAGCTATGGCTACACCTTC. Amino acids: CAWSYRGSYGYTF. Complete variable domain (other parts from reference TRBV30 and TRBJ1-2): SQTIHQWPATLVQPVGSPLSLECTVEGTSNPNLYWYRQAAGRGLQLLFYSVGIGQISSEVPQNLSASRPQDRQFILSSKKLLLSDSGFYLCAWSYRGSYGYTFGSGTRLTVV.

The chain carries TRBV9 and TRBJ2-5; possible D gene TRBD2, 5 bases. V lost 0 bases, J lost 4 bases, and 13 bases lay in between. The CDR3 consists of 15 residues. From germline, CDR1 is SGDLS and CDR2 YYNGEE. The CDR3 loop reads CASSVGGVPRETQYF. In nucleotides, the CDR3 is TGTGCCAGCAGCGTAGGGGGAGTACCGAGAGAGACCCAGTACTTC.

CDR3 protein: CASSQEFKGQGGDGYTF. The CDR3 region has the DNA TGTGCCAGCAGCCAAGAGTTTAAAGGACAGGGGGGTGATGGCTACACCTTC. The rearrangement joins TRBV4-2 to TRBJ1-2, with 10 bases identical to TRBD1. Germline-derived CDR1 and CDR2 are LGHNA and YNFKEQ. This CDR3 spans 17 amino acids. After removal of 0 bases from V and 6 bases from J, the junction contained 10 bases not matched to a gene.

The chain links TRBV4-1 to TRBJ2-4, with 8 bases matching TRBD2. The CDR3 totals 17 residues. Germline CDR1 is MGHRA and CDR2 is YSYEKL. J lost 6 bases, V lost 0 bases, and 10 bases had no gene match. For the CDR3, the DNA is TGCGCCAGCAGCCAAGAAGTCGCGGGGGGCGCGGGAAACATTCAGTACTTC. As protein: CASSQEVAGGAGNIQYF.

This chain joins TRBV6-1 and TRBJ1-3; the D is unclear. The CDR3 sequence is 12 residues long. In germline, CDR1 is MNHNS, CDR2 SASEGT. The V and J ends lost 2 bases and 3 bases respectively, with 2 bases between them. CDR3: CASSERGNTIYF. Written as DNA, the CDR3 is TGTGCCAGCAGTGAACGTGGAAACACCATATATTTT.

In its sample, this clone was seen once. V gene TRBV6-1 combines with J gene TRBJ2-7; 11 bases agree with TRBD2. The CDR3 runs 15 residues. Per the germline V gene, CDR1 is MNHNS and CDR2 is SASEGT. J lost 0 bases, V lost 6 bases, and 4 bases had no gene match. CDR3 bases: TGTGCCAGCAGGGGGACTAGCGGCTTCTCCTACGAGCAGTACTTC. Residues: CASRGTSGFSYEQYF.

The chain couples TRBV5-1 to TRBJ2-5; tentatively, D is TRBD2 (5 bases). V lost 0 bases, J lost 5 bases, and 11 bases lay in between. Germline CDR1 is SGHRS and CDR2 is YFSETQ. This CDR3 spans 14 amino acids. CDR3 nucleotide sequence: TGCGCCAGCAGCTTGGGCATGCGCGGGGAGACCCAGTACTTC. It codes for CASSLGMRGETQYF.

This rearrangement joins TRBV6-6 to TRBJ1-5; 7 nucleotides align to TRBD1. Unmatched junction bases numbered 4, after V lost 6 bases and J lost 2 bases. The CDR3 runs 14 residues. The germline V gene has CDR1 MNHNY and CDR2 SVGAGI (reference sequence). The CDR3 loop is CASRTTGGNQPQHF. The CDR3 region has the DNA TGTGCCAGCAGAACAACAGGGGGCAATCAGCCCCAGCATTTT.

The chain is built from TRBV6-1 and TRBJ1-6; D ambiguous. The V gene's germline CDR1 is MNHNS and CDR2 SASEGT. This CDR3 comprises 11 residues. V lost 7 bases and J 11 bases, leaving 9 bases between the germline ends. As DNA, the CDR3 is TGTGCCAGCACAGATCTCCCACCCCTCCACTTT. This gives the protein CASTDLPPLHF.

This rearrangement joins TRBV28 to TRBJ2-5, with TRBD2 identical over 11 bases. This CDR3 spans 15 amino acids. Germline lookup yields CDR1 MDHEN and CDR2 SYDVKM. V lost 5 bases and J lost 2; bases outside the gene matches: 4. The CDR3 DNA reads TGTGCCAGCAGTGGTAGCGGGGGGGAACAAGAGACCCAGTACTTC. Its protein product is CASSGSGGEQETQYF.